A selection of T cell receptor beta chains follows, all from one sample in a study of blood T cell repertoires in COVID-19. Some clones are missing from TCRdb's copy, which holds only in-frame ones; the method was immunoSEQ multiplex PCR. The table records approximately 150,000 clones, about 85% of them present only once. The sequencing sample was made of peripheral blood. Every receptor here comes from a man between 65 and 80 years old who had recovered from COVID-19. Both conserved end residues are part of each CDR3. Fields, in order: D gene, V gene, clone size, J gene, CDR3 DNA, CDR3 protein. A D gene is named only where the DNA matches it firmly. Clone size is stated in some rows and not others, as once, few, many or a class when expanded.

.	TRBV29-1	.	TRBJ1-2	TGCAGCGTTGTCCAGGCCTATAACTATGGCTACACCTTC	CSVVQAYNYGYTF
TRBD2	TRBV7-6	.	TRBJ2-7	TGTGCCAGCAGTCCTCAGCGGGGCTCCTACGAGCAGTACTTC	CASSPQRGSYEQYF
TRBD2	TRBV28	.	TRBJ2-1	TGTGCCAGCAGTTTACGGGGCGGGAGTTTAAATGAGCAGTTCTTC	CASSLRGGSLNEQFF
TRBD1	TRBV7-2	.	TRBJ2-3	TGTGCCAGCAGCAAGGACAGGGTGAGAACAGATACGCAGTATTTT	CASSKDRVRTDTQYF
.	TRBV7-9	once	TRBJ1-3	TGTGCCAGCAGCTCCCCCTCGAGATCTGGAAACACCATATATTTT	CASSSPSRSGNTIYF
.	TRBV10-1	.	TRBJ2-3	TGCGCCAGCAGTCCCCAGGGCACGGATACGCAGTATTTT	CASSPQGTDTQYF
.	TRBV6-5	once	TRBJ1-2	TGTGCCAGCACATCGACAGTCTATGGCTACACCTTC	CASTSTVYGYTF
.	TRBV28	.	TRBJ2-3	TGTGCCAGCAGCCCCCTCCTTCGACGGGTTACAGATACGCAGTATTTT	CASSPLLRRVTDTQYF
.	TRBV5-1	.	TRBJ2-2	TGCGCCAGCAGCCCGACAGTGAACACCGGGGAGCTGTTTTTT	CASSPTVNTGELFF
.	TRBV25-1	.	TRBJ1-2	TGTGCCAGCAGTGATCTTTCGGATGGCTACACCTTC	CASSDLSDGYTF
TRBD1	TRBV5-1	.	TRBJ2-7	TGCGCCAGCAGCCGTGGACCGGGACAGACCTACGAGCAGTACTTC	CASSRGPGQTYEQYF
.	TRBV6-5	.	TRBJ2-7	TGTGCCAGCAGTTACAGCCTCGGGGTAGGATCCTACGAGCAGTACTTC	CASSYSLGVGSYEQYF
.	TRBV5-1	.	TRBJ2-7	TGCGCCAGCAGCATCCGGGACACCACCCACGAGCAGTACTTC	CASSIRDTTHEQYF
TRBD1	TRBV10-3	.	TRBJ1-1	TGTGCCATCAGTGGACAGGGTGAAGCTTTCTTT	CAISGQGEAFF
.	TRBV30	.	TRBJ1-6	TGTGCCGGGGGAGGACAGTATAATTCACCCCTCCACTTT	CAGGGQYNSPLHF
TRBD1	TRBV7-2	.	TRBJ1-2	TGTGCCAGCAGCTTACAGGGGGTTAGCAGCTATGGCTACACCTTC	CASSLQGVSSYGYTF
.	TRBV5-1	.	TRBJ1-1	TGCGCCAGCAGCCACCCCGGGGGGGGGACTGAAGCTTTCTTT	CASSHPGGGTEAFF
.	TRBV18	.	TRBJ1-1	TGTGCCAGCTCAAAAGGGGATACTGAAGCTTTCTTT	CASSKGDTEAFF
TRBD1	TRBV5-1	.	TRBJ1-3	TGCGCCAGCAGCTTAACAGGGGGCTCTGGAAACACCATATATTTT	CASSLTGGSGNTIYF
.	TRBV7-3	.	TRBJ2-2	TGTGCCAGCAGCCAGGGCCCAAACACCGGGGAGCTGTTTTTT	CASSQGPNTGELFF
TRBD1	TRBV4-1	.	TRBJ1-4	TGCGCCAGCAGCCCCTCGACAGGGGGTTCTGAAAAACTGTTTTTT	CASSPSTGGSEKLFF
.	TRBV7-2	few	TRBJ1-1	TGTGCCAGCAGCCCGAACGGGGAGCGCACTGAAGCTTTCTTT	CASSPNGERTEAFF
.	TRBV27	many	TRBJ2-1	TGTGCCAGCAGTTTAACGGGGAAGAAGAATGAGCAGTTCTTC	CASSLTGKKNEQFF
.	TRBV19	.	TRBJ1-2	TGTGCCAGTACCCTCAGCGGGAGGGACTATGGCTACACCTTC	CASTLSGRDYGYTF
.	TRBV7-2	once	TRBJ2-7	TGTGCCAGCAGCCAAGATAGGAGGGAGCAGTACTTC	CASSQDRREQYF
.	TRBV11-3	.	TRBJ1-1	TGTGCCAGCAGTCCGCATGGCGGGCTTAACACTGAAGCTTTCTTT	CASSPHGGLNTEAFF
.	TRBV15	.	TRBJ1-4	TGTGCCACCAGCAGGGACGGAGGTGGACAGATTGGAAATGAAAAACTGTTTTTT	CATSRDGGGQIGNEKLFF
TRBD2	TRBV7-6	.	TRBJ2-1	TGTGCCAGCAGCCGCGGGACTAGCGACTTCAATGAGCAGTTCTTC	CASSRGTSDFNEQFF
TRBD1	TRBV9	.	TRBJ1-3	TGTGCCAGCGGACTCGCCGGGACAGGGGGAAACACCATATATTTT	CASGLAGTGGNTIYF
TRBD1	TRBV12-3/TRBV12-4	.	TRBJ1-2	TGTGCCAGCAGATCAGGGACAGACTATGGCTACACCTTC	CASRSGTDYGYTF
TRBD1	TRBV6-5	once	TRBJ1-2	TGTGCCAGCAGCACAGGGGTCGGGGGCTACACCTTC	CASSTGVGGYTF
.	TRBV19	.	TRBJ1-5	TGTGCCAGTAGTTGGCGGGCAGCGACGAACCAGCCCCAGCATTTT	CASSWRAATNQPQHF
TRBD1	TRBV19	.	TRBJ2-4	TGTGCCAGTAGTAAGTCCAAGACAGGGGCGTTTGGCAAAAACATTCAGTACTTC	CASSKSKTGAFGKNIQYF